This T cell receptor (beta chain) derives from a study of shared clonotypes between healthy human individuals. Within Nashville, Tennessee resided all donors, each a Caucasian adult. In its sample, this clone was seen a few times. Its target is unknown. At the DNA level, this CDR3 is encoded by other sequences in the same sample as well. Study-wide results and caveats: Across subsets, estimated richness was generally greater for naive than for memory populations.

Some clones are missing from TCRdb's copy, which holds only in-frame ones; the method was immunoSEQ multiplex PCR. The table has fewer than 1.4 million clones, about four fifths seen once. The germline V gene has CDR1 SGHDT and CDR2 YYEEEE. J was trimmed by 3 bases and V by 4 bases; bases with no gene match: 5. The CDR3 length is 15 residues. This clonotype was obtained from a man between 18 and 35 years old in good health. Some clones in this sample may be carry-over from other donors' samples. The chain has TRBV5-6 and TRBJ1-1; 11 nucleotides align to TRBD1. Sequenced sample: memory CD4+ T cells from PBMCs. Noted subset: CD45RA-negative fraction. The CDR3 protein is CASSRGTGGDTEAFF. The CDR3 DNA reads as TGTGCCAGCAGCCGCGGGACAGGGGGTGACACTGAAGCTTTCTTT.